Below, 13 T cell receptor beta chains from the same sample are listed, as sequenced in a study of regulatory T cells in long-lasting Graves disease. Arm-PCR of CDR3 regions and iRepertoire HTBI primers were the basis on which TCR beta libraries were built. MiXCR was run by TCRdb on the multiplex PCR reads, yielding one entry per CDR3 protein. This sample has roughly 500,000 distinct CDR3 sequences; roughly a fifth occur once, and the top ten carry less than 9%. Regarding time point: persistent/refractory GD, antithyroid drugs over 5 years with positive TRAb. From RNA extracted from PBMCs, the TCR library was made. This specimen was peripheral blood mononuclear cells (PBMCs), taken when the disease was refractory, from a patient treated with antithyroid drugs. These receptors were collected from a female donor with Graves disease.

The chain combines TRBV4-2 with TRBJ1-5; tentative D call: TRBD1 (5 bases). Trimming took 0 bases from V and 7 from J, leaving 13 bases between them. The CDR3 sequence is 15 residues long. Germline V gene data show CDR1 as LGHNA and CDR2 as YNFKEQ. CDR3 nucleotides: TGTGCCAGCAGCCAAGATGGAAGCAGGGACCAGCCCCAGCATTTT. Translating it yields CASSQDGSRDQPQHF.

This clonotype was seen more than once but under ten times. This chain joins TRBV6-1 and TRBJ2-2, with D perhaps TRBD1 (6 bases). Trimming took off 7 bases at V and 8 bases at J, with 23 bases between the two ends. The CDR3 consists of 16 residues. Germline CDR1 MNHNS, CDR2 SASEGT. DNA for the CDR3: TGTGCCAGCAAAGACCATTCAACAGGGAGCAGAGGGGAGCTGTTTTTT. This encodes CASKDHSTGSRGELFF.

This sequence joins TRBV7-6 and TRBJ2-7; 7 bases map to TRBD1. The ends lost 5 bases at V and 3 bases at J; junction bases unmatched: 16. The germline gives CDR1 SGHVS, CDR2 FNYEAQ. The CDR3 is 17 amino acids. This CDR3 reads CASSLRSGTDSLYEQYF. In DNA, the CDR3 is TGTGCCAGCAGCCTTAGATCCGGGACAGATTCCCTCTACGAGCAGTACTTC. The full variable domain, completed using reference TRBV7-6 and TRBJ2-7, is GAGVSQSPRYKVTKRGQDVALRCDPISGHVSLYWYRQALGQGPEFLTYFNYEAQQDKSGLPNDRFSAERPEGSISTLTIQRTEQRDSAMYRCASSLRSGTDSLYEQYFGPGTRLTVT.

This clonotype was seen repeatedly, ten times or more. The chain uses TRBV11-2 and TRBJ1-3; no clear D gene. Trimming took 5 bases from V and 0 from J, leaving 14 bases between them. The length of the CDR3 is 16 residues. CDR1 is SGHAT, CDR2 FQNNGV, per germline. In DNA form, the CDR3 reads TGTGCCAGCAGCCACCGGACGGTCAGCTCTGGAAACACCATATATTTT. As protein: CASSHRTVSSGNTIYF.

Ten or more counts support this clonotype. V and J are TRBV12-5 and TRBJ1-1, with D hard to call. Germline CDR1 reads LGHNT; CDR2 reads FRNRAP. Between the trimmed V and J ends, which lost 6 bases and 1 base, there was a span of 15 bases. The CDR3 totals 15 residues. CDR3 bases: TGTGCTAGTGGGCCCCAGGCGATCGGGAACACTGAAGCTTTCTTT. Its protein is CASGPQAIGNTEAFF.

This clonotype was seen repeatedly, ten times or more. This chain connects TRBV28 to TRBJ2-7, with D possibly matching TRBD1 (6 bases). The CDR3 has 14 residues. Germline V lookup: CDR1 MDHEN, CDR2 SYDVKM. V lost 2 bases and J 4 bases, leaving 12 bases between the germline ends. The CDR3 here is CASSLMGQQYEQYF. The CDR3 region has the DNA TGTGCCAGCAGTTTAATGGGACAACAGTACGAGCAGTACTTC.

This clonotype showed up many times. The chain couples TRBV27 to TRBJ1-2, with 9 bases matching TRBD1. Per germline, CDR1 MNHEY and CDR2 SMNVEV (reference sequence). CDR3 size: 15 residues. V dropped 4 bases and J dropped 7; count of bases not matched to a gene: 10. DNA for the CDR3: TGTGCCAGCAGTTCAATGGGACAGGGTTATGGTGGCTACACCTTC. Translating it yields CASSSMGQGYGGYTF.

The chain joins TRBV30 to TRBJ2-2, with D maybe TRBD1 (5 bases). The CDR3 covers 15 residues. V was pared by 5 bases and J by 1 base, with 14 bases between. In germline, CDR1 is GTSNPN, CDR2 SVGIG (reference sequence). As DNA, the CDR3 is TGTGCCTGGGTCCCAAAGGGGTTGAACACCGGGGAGCTGTTTTTT. Translated: CAWVPKGLNTGELFF.

This clonotype showed up many times. The chain carries TRBV5-1 and TRBJ1-6; D call uncertain. The CDR3 has 13 amino acids. V was pared by 0 bases and J by 10 bases, with 8 bases between. CDR1 is SGHRS and CDR2 is YFSETQ in the germline V gene. The CDR3 DNA sequence: TGCGCCAGCAGCTTGGTTCTGCGATCACCCCTCCACTTT. Protein sequence: CASSLVLRSPLHF.

This clonotype occurred a few times. The chain combines TRBV7-9 with TRBJ2-2, with 7 bases aligning to TRBD1. V gave up 3 bases and J gave up 0 bases; unmatched junction bases: 7. This CDR3 spans 17 amino acids. In germline, CDR1 is SEHNR, CDR2 FQNEAQ (reference sequence). CDR3 protein: CASSFPGDRANTGELFF. The CDR3 DNA follows: TGTGCCAGCAGCTTCCCAGGAGACAGGGCGAACACCGGGGAGCTGTTTTTT.

This clonotype has at least ten counts. This chain uses TRBV28 with TRBJ1-2; the D gene is possibly TRBD1 (6 bases). Germline V gene data show CDR1 as MDHEN and CDR2 as SYDVKM. CDR3 length: 15 residues. V was cut by 5 bases and J by 0 bases, with 13 bases left in between. The DNA of the CDR3 is TGTGCCAGCAGTCCTCCCTCAGGGGCTAACTATGGCTACACCTTC. This gives the protein CASSPPSGANYGYTF.

The chain has TRBV24-1 and TRBJ1-2; D is unresolved. The germline V and J ends were trimmed by 5 bases and 8 bases, with 20 bases remaining between them. Germline CDR1 reads KGHDR; CDR2 reads SFDVKD. The length of the CDR3 is 15 residues. CDR3 residues: CATSGVKAPEEGYTF. CDR3 DNA sequence: TGTGCCACCAGTGGGGTCAAGGCCCCCGAGGAAGGCTACACCTTC.

This clonotype was detected ten times or more. V usage is TRBV28 and J usage is TRBJ2-7, with 10 bases that match TRBD1. J gave up 1 base and V 7 bases, and 7 bases lay outside the gene matches. The germline gives CDR1 MDHEN, CDR2 SYDVKM. The CDR3 consists of 15 residues. CDR3 residues: CASTPEGQGSYEQYF. CDR3 sequence (DNA): TGTGCCAGCACCCCAGAGGGACAGGGGTCCTACGAGCAGTACTTC.